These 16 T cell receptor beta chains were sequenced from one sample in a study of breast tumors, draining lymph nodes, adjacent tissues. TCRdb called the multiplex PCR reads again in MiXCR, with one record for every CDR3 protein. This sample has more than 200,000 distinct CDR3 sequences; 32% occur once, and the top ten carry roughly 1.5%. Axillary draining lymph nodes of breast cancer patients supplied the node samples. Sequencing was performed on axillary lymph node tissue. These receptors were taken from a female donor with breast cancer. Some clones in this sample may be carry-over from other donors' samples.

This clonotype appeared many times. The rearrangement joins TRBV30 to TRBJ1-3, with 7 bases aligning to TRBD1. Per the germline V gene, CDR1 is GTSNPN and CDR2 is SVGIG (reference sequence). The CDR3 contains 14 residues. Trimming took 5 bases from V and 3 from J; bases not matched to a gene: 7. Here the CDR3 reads CAWGEGALGNTIYF. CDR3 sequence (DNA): TGTGCCTGGGGGGAGGGGGCGCTTGGAAACACCATATATTTT.

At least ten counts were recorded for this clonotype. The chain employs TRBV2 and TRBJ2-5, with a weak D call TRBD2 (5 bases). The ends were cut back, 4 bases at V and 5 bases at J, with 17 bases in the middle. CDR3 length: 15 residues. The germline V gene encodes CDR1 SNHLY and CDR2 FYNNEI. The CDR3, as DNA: TGTGCCAGCAGTGCCCAAGCAACTAGGGTGGAGACCCAGTACTTC. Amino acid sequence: CASSAQATRVETQYF.

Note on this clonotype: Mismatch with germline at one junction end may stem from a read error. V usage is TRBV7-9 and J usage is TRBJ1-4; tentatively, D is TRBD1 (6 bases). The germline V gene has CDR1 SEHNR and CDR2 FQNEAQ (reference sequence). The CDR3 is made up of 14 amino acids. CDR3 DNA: TGTGCCAGCAGCTTGATTTCGAGGGGGGAAAAACTGATTTTT. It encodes CASSLISRGEKLIF.

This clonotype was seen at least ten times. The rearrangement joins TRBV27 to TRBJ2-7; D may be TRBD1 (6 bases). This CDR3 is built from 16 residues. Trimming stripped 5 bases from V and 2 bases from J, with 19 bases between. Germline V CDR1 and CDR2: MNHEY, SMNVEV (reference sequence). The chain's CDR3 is CASSLNSDSLTYEQYF. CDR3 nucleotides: TGTGCCAGCAGTCTTAATTCGGACAGCCTGACCTACGAGCAGTACTTC.

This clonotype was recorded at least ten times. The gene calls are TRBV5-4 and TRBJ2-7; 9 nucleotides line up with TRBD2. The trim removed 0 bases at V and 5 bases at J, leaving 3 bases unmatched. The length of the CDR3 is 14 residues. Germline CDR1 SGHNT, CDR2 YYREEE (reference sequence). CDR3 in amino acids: CASSLDSGSHEQYF. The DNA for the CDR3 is TGTGCCAGCAGCTTGGATAGCGGGAGCCACGAGCAGTACTTC.

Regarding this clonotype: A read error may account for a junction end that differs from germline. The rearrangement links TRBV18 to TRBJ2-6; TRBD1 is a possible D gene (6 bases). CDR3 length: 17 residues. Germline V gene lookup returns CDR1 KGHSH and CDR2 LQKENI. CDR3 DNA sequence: TGTGCCAGCTCACCTTTGGACAGATTAGCTGGGCCCAACGTCCTGACTTTC. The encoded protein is CASSPLDRLAGPNVLTF.

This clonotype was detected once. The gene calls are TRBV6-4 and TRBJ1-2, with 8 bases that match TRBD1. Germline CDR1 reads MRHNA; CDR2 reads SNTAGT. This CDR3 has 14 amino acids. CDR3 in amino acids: CTGSQTTGDYGYTF. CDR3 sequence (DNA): TGTACCGGCAGCCAAACGACAGGGGACTATGGCTACACCTTC.

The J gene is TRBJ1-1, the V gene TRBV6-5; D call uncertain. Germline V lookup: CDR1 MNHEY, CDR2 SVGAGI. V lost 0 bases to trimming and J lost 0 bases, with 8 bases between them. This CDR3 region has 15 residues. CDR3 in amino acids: CASSYSALVNTEAFF. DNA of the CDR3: TGTGCCAGCAGTTACTCTGCCCTGGTGAACACTGAAGCTTTCTTT.

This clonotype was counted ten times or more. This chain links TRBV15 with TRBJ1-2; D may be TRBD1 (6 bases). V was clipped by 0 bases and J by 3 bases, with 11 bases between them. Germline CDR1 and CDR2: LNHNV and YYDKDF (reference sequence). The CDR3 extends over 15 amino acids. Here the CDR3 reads CATSREFGGDYGYTF. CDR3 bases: TGTGCCACCAGCAGAGAGTTCGGGGGCGACTATGGCTACACCTTC.

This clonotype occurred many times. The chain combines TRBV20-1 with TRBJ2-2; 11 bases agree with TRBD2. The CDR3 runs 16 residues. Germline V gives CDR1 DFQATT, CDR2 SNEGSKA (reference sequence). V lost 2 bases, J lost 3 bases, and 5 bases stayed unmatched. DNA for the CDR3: TGCAGTGCTAGAACTAGCGGGAGTGAGTACACCGGGGAGCTGTTTTTT. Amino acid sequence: CSARTSGSEYTGELFF.

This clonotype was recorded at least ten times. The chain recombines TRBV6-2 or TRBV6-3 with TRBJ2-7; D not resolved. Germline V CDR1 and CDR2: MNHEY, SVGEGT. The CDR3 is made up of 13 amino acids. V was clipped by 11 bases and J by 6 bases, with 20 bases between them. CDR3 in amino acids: CASGRTTSGEQYF. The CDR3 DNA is TGTGCCTCAGGTCGCACTACCTCCGGCGAGCAGTACTTC.

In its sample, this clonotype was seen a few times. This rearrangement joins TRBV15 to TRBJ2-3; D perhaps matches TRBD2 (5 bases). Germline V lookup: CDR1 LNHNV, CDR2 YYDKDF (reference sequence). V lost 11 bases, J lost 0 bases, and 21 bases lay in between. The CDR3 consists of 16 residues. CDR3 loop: CAATSSGLGSTDTQYF. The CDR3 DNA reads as TGTGCCGCCACCAGCTCGGGGTTAGGGAGCACAGATACGCAGTATTTT.

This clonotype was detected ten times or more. The CDR3 reads CASSLAAAGGTYEQYF. CDR3 nucleotide sequence: TGTGCCAGCAGCTTAGCGGCGGCAGGGGGTACCTACGAGCAGTACTTC. The chain uses TRBV7-2 and TRBJ2-7; 7 nucleotides align to TRBD1. Germline values: CDR1 SGHTA, CDR2 FQGNSA. The ends lost 0 bases at V and 2 bases at J; junction bases unmatched: 7. The CDR3 runs to 16 residues.

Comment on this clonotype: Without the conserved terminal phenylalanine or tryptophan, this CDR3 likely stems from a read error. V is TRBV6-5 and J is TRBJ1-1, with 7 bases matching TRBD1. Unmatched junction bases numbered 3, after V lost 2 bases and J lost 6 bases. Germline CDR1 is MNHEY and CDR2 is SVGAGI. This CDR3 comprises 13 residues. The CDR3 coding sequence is TGTGCCAGCAGTTACACGGGACAGCCTGAAGCTTTCTTG. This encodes CASSYTGQPEAFL.

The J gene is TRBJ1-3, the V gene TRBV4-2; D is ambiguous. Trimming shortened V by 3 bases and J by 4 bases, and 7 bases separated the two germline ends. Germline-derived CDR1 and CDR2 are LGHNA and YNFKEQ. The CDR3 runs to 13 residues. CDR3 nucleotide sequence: TGTGCCAGCAGCCAGGCTAGCGGAAACACCATATATTTT. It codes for CASSQASGNTIYF.

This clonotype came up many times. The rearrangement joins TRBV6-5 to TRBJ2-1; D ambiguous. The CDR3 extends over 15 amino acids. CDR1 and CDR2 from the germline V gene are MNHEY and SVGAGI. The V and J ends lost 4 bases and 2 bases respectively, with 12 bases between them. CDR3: CASSSGGFAYNEQFF. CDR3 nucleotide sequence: TGTGCCAGCAGTTCGGGCGGCTTCGCCTACAATGAGCAGTTCTTC.